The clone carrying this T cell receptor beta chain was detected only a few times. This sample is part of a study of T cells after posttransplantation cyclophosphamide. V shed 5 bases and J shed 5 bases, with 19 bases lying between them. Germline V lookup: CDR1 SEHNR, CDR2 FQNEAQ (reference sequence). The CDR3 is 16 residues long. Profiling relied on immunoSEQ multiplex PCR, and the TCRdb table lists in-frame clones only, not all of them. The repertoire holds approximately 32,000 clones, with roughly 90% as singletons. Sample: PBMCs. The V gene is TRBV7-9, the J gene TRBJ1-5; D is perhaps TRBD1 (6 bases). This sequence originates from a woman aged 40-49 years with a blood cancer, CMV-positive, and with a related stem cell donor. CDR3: CASSLYTAQGDQPQHF. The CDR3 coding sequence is TGTGCCAGCAGCCTCTACACCGCACAGGGTGATCAGCCCCAGCATTTT.